This entry is about one TCR beta chain. Its cognate antigen is unknown. The sequence runs out 3 residues before the end of the CDR3; the remainder is reconstructed from the germline J gene. These data originate in a study of Tregs in tolerant kidney transplant recipients. Per the germline V gene, CDR1 is MNHEY and CDR2 is SVGEGT. CDR3 length: 16 residues. V was cut by 1 base and J by 1 base, with 11 bases left in between. Recipients received nonmyeloablative bone marrow transplants from related graft donors, with transient mixed chimerism. Unstimulated regulatory T cells (CD4+CD25+CD127-), CD4+CD25- non-regulatory cells, CD4 and CD8 cells were FACS-sorted from thawed PBMCs. Libraries were prepared by immunoSEQ multiplex PCR; TCRdb keeps only in-frame clonotypes and omits some of them. In all, the sample yields 23,000 or so clones. Overall study results and limits: The most relevant donor-specific Treg TCRbeta repertoire apparently came from expansion with activated donor B cells. Antigen-driven expansion was suggested because donor-specific Tregs expanded more than all Tregs in tolerant patients.

The gene calls are TRBV6-2 or TRBV6-3 and TRBJ1-5, with unresolved D. This TCR came from a human patient who received a combined kidney and bone marrow transplant. Some T cells may be provided by the graft donor. The starting material was CD4+ T cells from blood (PBMCs), obtained 6 months after the transplant. The DNA read from the CDR3 is TGTGCCAGCAGTTACTTCCGGTCCCGCAGCAATCAGCCC. Its translation is CASSYFRSRSNQP. The entire CDR3 protein reads CASSYFRSRSNQPQHF.